This T cell receptor (beta chain) was retrieved from a study of blood T cell repertoires in COVID-19. Background on the study: The analysed material was cDNA or gDNA that came from T cells, B-cell-depleted T cells, or PBMCs.

The authors' processing: Reference gene primer amplification yielded estimated nucleated cell counts. Only in-frame clones appear in the TCRdb table, and some are missing; sequencing was by immunoSEQ multiplex PCR. That table supplies the V and J calls and clone size; D and trimming were determined from the DNA. This sample has about 260,000 clones; roughly four fifths occur once, and the top ten carry under 2%. V was trimmed by 6 bases and J by 0 bases, leaving 12 bases between them. The CDR3 contains 15 residues. CDR1 is MDHEN and CDR2 is SYDVKM in the germline V gene. The V call is TRBV28, the J call TRBJ1-5, with no clear D. The specimen was peripheral blood. The TCR comes from a woman of 80 years or more with acute or convalescent COVID-19. CDR3 DNA: TGTGCCAGCAGCCCCCCGAGGTATAGCAATCAGCCCCAGCATTTT. Translating gives CASSPPRYSNQPQHF.